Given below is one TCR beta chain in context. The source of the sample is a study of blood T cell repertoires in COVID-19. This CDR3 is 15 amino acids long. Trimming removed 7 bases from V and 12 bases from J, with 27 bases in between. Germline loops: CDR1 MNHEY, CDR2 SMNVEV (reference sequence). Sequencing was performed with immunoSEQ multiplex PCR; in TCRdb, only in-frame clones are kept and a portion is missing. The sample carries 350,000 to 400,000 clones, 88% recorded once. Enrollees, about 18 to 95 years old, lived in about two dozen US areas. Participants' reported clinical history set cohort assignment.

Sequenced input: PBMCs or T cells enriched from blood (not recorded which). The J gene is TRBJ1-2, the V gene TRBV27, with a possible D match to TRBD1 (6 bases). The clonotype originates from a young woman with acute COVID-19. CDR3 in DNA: TGTGCCAGCAACCACCCGGTGGCAGGGGACACTTGGCACACCTTC. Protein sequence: CASNHPVAGDTWHTF.